The clone carrying this TCR beta chain has just a few counts. These data belong to a study of blood T cell repertoires in COVID-19. CDR3 length: 17 amino acids. CDR1 and CDR2 (germline): SGHKS, YYEKEE (reference sequence). V dropped 1 base and J dropped 5 bases, with 22 bases sitting between them. Original methodology: Amplifying reference gene primers gave estimates of nucleated cell counts. Method: immunoSEQ multiplex PCR; TCRdb's copy keeps in-frame clones and lacks some. V and J calls and clone size are given by that table; D and trimming were obtained from the DNA. The table shows fewer than 55,000 clones, with around 81% occurring only once. Those enrolled in Seattle joined during active infection and were followed longitudinally afterward.

The chain has TRBV5-5 and TRBJ2-7; D unclear. The origin of this receptor is a woman of 80 years or more with COVID-19, enrolled during active disease. What was sequenced was peripheral blood. The CDR3 loop is CASSLTPTPRAIDEQYF. The CDR3 DNA follows: TGTGCCAGCAGCTTGACCCCGACTCCTCGAGCGATCGACGAGCAGTACTTC.